The 9 T cell receptor beta chains in this list originate from one sample, sequenced in a study of cytomegalovirus exposure and HLA in healthy donors. PCR involved 60 Vbeta and 13 Jbeta primers. This table comes from immunoSEQ multiplex PCR, and its TCRdb copy is limited to in-frame clones, with some not included. This sample yields around 150,000 clones, of which around 79% are seen a single time; approximately 6.1% belongs to the top ten. What was sequenced was PBMCs. These TCRs come from a man aged 30 to 45 in good health and CMV-seropositive.

This clone was found a few times. The junction departs from germline at one end; a sequencing error may be responsible. The chain is built from TRBV10-3 and TRBJ1-1; no clear D. The CDR3 covers 16 residues. The V gene's germline CDR1 is ENHRY and CDR2 SYGVKD. In DNA, the CDR3 is TGTGCCAGCAGTTACGCTCTACGGAGCCCTAACACTGAAGCTTTCTTT. Residues: CASSYALRSPNTEAFF.

V is TRBV2 and J is TRBJ2-7; D is ambiguous. V was shortened by 6 bases and J by 0 bases, with 6 bases between the two germline ends. Germline CDR1 SNHLY, CDR2 FYNNEI. There are 12 residues in the CDR3. CDR3 sequence (DNA): TGTGCCAGCAGACAGATCTCCTACGAGCAGTACTTC. Amino acids: CASRQISYEQYF.

Here the CDR3 DNA reads TGCAGCGTTGAAACTAGCGGGGGGGCCTCAAATACGCAGTATTTT. Protein product: CSVETSGGASNTQYF. The chain uses TRBV29-1 and TRBJ2-3, with 13 bases aligning to TRBD2. Per the germline V gene, CDR1 is SQVTM and CDR2 is ANQGSEA. The CDR3 loop spans 15 amino acids. V lost 2 bases, J lost 7 bases, and 6 bases stayed unmatched.

The V gene is TRBV28, the J gene TRBJ2-2, with D possibly matching TRBD2 (5 bases). This CDR3 has 12 residues. The V and J ends lost 6 bases and 6 bases respectively, with 8 bases between them. Germline-derived CDR1 and CDR2 are MDHEN and SYDVKM. The CDR3 coding sequence is TGTGCCAGCAGGACGAGGGCCGGGGAGCTGTTTTTT. Translated: CASRTRAGELFF.

Worth noting for this clone: The same CDR3 also results from other DNA sequences found in this sample. The CDR3 DNA sequence: TGCAGCGGCCGGGGAGGGGGGACAGATACGCAGTATTTT. Translation gives CSGRGGGTDTQYF. The V and J genes are TRBV29-1 and TRBJ2-3; D perhaps matches TRBD2 (7 bases). Trimming took 7 bases from V and 3 from J, leaving 14 bases between them. Germline-derived CDR1 and CDR2 are SQVTM and ANQGSEA. The CDR3 runs to 13 residues.

The V call is TRBV4-2, the J call TRBJ1-5; unclear D gene. Germline values: CDR1 LGHNA, CDR2 YNFKEQ. This CDR3 has 15 residues. Deletions cut 0 bases from V and 2 bases from J, with 8 bases between. The CDR3 loop is CASSQEWQGNQPQHF. DNA for the CDR3: TGTGCCAGCAGCCAAGAATGGCAGGGCAATCAGCCCCAGCATTTT.

This sequence joins TRBV30 and TRBJ2-7; D may be TRBD1 (5 bases). Germline V gives CDR1 GTSNPN, CDR2 SVGIG (reference sequence). V was cut by 4 bases and J by 1 base, with 14 bases left in between. The CDR3 contains 14 residues. The CDR3 coding sequence is TGTGCCTGGAAGGTAACCCCAGGGTCCTACGAGCAGTACTTC. It is translated as CAWKVTPGSYEQYF. The full variable domain, in which reference TRBV30 and TRBJ2-7 provide the parts outside the CDR3, is SQTIHQWPATLVQPVGSPLSLECTVEGTSNPNLYWYRQAAGRGLQLLFYSVGIGQISSEVPQNLSASRPQDRQFILSSKKLLLSDSGFYLCAWKVTPGSYEQYFGPGTRLTVT.

The chain recombines TRBV11-2 with TRBJ2-5, with TRBD1 matching over 8 bases. Germline V gene sequence: CDR1 SGHAT, CDR2 FQNNGV. Losses at the gene ends were 5 bases for V and 3 bases for J; bases not matched to a gene: 14. The CDR3 loop spans 17 amino acids. The chain's CDR3 is CASSPQARTGRKETQYF. Here the CDR3 DNA reads TGTGCCAGCAGCCCTCAAGCCAGGACAGGGCGGAAAGAGACCCAGTACTTC.

This rearrangement joins TRBV9 to TRBJ2-7; D perhaps matches TRBD2 (6 bases). Trimming removed 4 bases from V and 2 bases from J, with 10 bases in between. Per the germline V gene, CDR1 is SGDLS and CDR2 is YYNGEE. The CDR3 is 13 amino acids. The CDR3 loop is CASSPGAPYEQYF. The DNA for the CDR3 is TGTGCCAGCAGCCCGGGAGCACCCTACGAGCAGTACTTC.